Listed below are T cell receptor beta chains from one sample, sequenced in a study of radiation and T cells in renal cell carcinoma. Profiling relied on immunoSEQ multiplex PCR, and the TCRdb table lists in-frame clones only, not all of them. Of 130,000 to 150,000 clones in the sample, around nine tenths were seen once. The input for sequencing was blood, taken from a patient whose treatment included radiotherapy and nephrectomy. Receptors were obtained from a woman aged 50 to 60 with renal cell carcinoma. CDR3s include the opening cysteine and the closing phenylalanine or tryptophan. The D gene is left open where the match is weak. Clone size is stated in some rows and not others, as once, few, many or a class when expanded.

J gene: TRBJ2-3; D gene: NA; V gene: TRBV6-6; clone size: once; CDR3 protein: CASSYGTSTMDTQYF; CDR3 DNA: TGTGCCAGCAGTTACGGGACATCTACTATGGATACGCAGTATTTT
J gene: TRBJ2-3; D gene: TRBD2; V gene: TRBV18; clone size: NA; CDR3 protein: CASSPGPGTRHPDTQYF; CDR3 DNA: TGTGCCAGCTCACCAGGTCCCGGGACTAGACATCCAGATACGCAGTATTTT
J gene: TRBJ2-3; D gene: NA; V gene: TRBV5-5; clone size: NA; CDR3 protein: CASSLDLTDTQYF; CDR3 DNA: TGTGCCAGCAGCTTGGATCTCACAGATACGCAGTATTTT
J gene: TRBJ2-5; D gene: TRBD2; V gene: TRBV6-6; clone size: NA; CDR3 protein: CASRSRRGGQLETQYF; CDR3 DNA: TGTGCCAGCAGGTCTCGTCGGGGGGGCCAATTGGAGACCCAGTACTTC
J gene: TRBJ2-4; D gene: TRBD2; V gene: TRBV6-6; clone size: NA; CDR3 protein: CASSYREGEAKNIQYF; CDR3 DNA: TGTGCCAGCAGTTACCGGGAGGGGGAAGCCAAAAACATTCAGTACTTC
J gene: TRBJ2-1; D gene: NA; V gene: TRBV4-1; clone size: once; CDR3 protein: CASSQVGGVYNEQFF; CDR3 DNA: TGCGCCAGCAGCCAAGTGGGAGGCGTCTACAATGAGCAGTTCTTC
J gene: TRBJ2-5; D gene: NA; V gene: TRBV5-6; clone size: NA; CDR3 protein: CASSLVAAETQYF; CDR3 DNA: TGTGCCAGCAGCTTGGTCGCTGCGGAGACCCAGTACTTC
J gene: TRBJ2-7; D gene: TRBD1; V gene: TRBV6-5; clone size: few; CDR3 protein: CASSYSGTGVTKQYF; CDR3 DNA: TGTGCCAGCAGTTACTCGGGGACAGGGGTTACGAAGCAGTACTTC
J gene: TRBJ1-3; D gene: NA; V gene: TRBV11-3; clone size: NA; CDR3 protein: CASSLGAGLSSGNTIYF; CDR3 DNA: TGTGCCAGCAGCTTAGGAGCGGGTCTGAGCTCTGGAAACACCATATATTTT
J gene: TRBJ1-1; D gene: NA; V gene: TRBV19; clone size: NA; CDR3 protein: CASSMGGEGGTEAFF; CDR3 DNA: TGTGCCAGTAGTATGGGTGGGGAAGGAGGGACTGAAGCTTTCTTT
J gene: TRBJ1-2; D gene: NA; V gene: TRBV10-2; clone size: many; CDR3 protein: CASSEGQGGYTF; CDR3 DNA: TGCGCCAGCAGTGAGGGTCAGGGAGGCTACACCTTC
J gene: TRBJ1-2; D gene: NA; V gene: TRBV2; clone size: NA; CDR3 protein: CASSATGGYTF; CDR3 DNA: TGTGCCAGCAGTGCGACGGGAGGCTACACCTTC
J gene: TRBJ2-7; D gene: TRBD1; V gene: TRBV6-5; clone size: few; CDR3 protein: CATSRVQGYEQYF; CDR3 DNA: TGTGCCACCTCAAGGGTACAGGGGTACGAGCAGTACTTC